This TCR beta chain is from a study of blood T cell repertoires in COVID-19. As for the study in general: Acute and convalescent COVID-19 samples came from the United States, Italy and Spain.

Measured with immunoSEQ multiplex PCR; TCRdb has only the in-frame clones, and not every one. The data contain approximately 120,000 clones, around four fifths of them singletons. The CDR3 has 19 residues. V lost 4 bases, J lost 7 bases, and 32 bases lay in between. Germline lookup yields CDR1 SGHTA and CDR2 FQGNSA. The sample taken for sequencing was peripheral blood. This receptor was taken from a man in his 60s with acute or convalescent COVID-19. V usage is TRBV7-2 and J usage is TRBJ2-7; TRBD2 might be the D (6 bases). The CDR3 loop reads CASSSSISPGTPTLGEQYF. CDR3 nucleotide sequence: TGTGCCAGCAGCTCCTCCATAAGCCCAGGGACTCCGACATTGGGTGAGCAGTACTTC. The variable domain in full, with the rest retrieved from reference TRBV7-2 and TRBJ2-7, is GAGVSQSPSNKVTEKGKDVELRCDPISGHTALYWYRQSLGQGLEFLIYFQGNSAPDKSGLPSDRFSAERTGGSVSTLTIQRTQQEDSAVYLCASSSSISPGTPTLGEQYFGPGTRLTVT.